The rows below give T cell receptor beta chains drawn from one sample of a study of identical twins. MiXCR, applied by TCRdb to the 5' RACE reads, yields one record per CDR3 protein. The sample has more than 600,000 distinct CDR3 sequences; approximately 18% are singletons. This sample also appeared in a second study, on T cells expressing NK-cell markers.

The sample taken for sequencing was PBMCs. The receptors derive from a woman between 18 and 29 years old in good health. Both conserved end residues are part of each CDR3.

CASTIFGSTDTQYF	TRBV12-3/TRBV12-4	TRBJ2-3
CASSPRGSDGGYTF	TRBV12-3/TRBV12-4	TRBJ1-2
CASSPPAAGELFF	TRBV7-2	TRBJ2-2
CSAVGGLNYGYTF	TRBV20-1	TRBJ1-2
CSARLIYGYTF	TRBV20-1	TRBJ1-2
CSARDQTSGRYNEQFF	TRBV20-1	TRBJ2-1
CASSGESPGTQYF	TRBV9	TRBJ2-5
CASSLSLSSYEQYF	TRBV7-7	TRBJ2-7
CASSLGYPSYEQYF	TRBV7-6	TRBJ2-7
CASSLPGIFAGYTF	TRBV5-1	TRBJ1-2
CASSLKWTSYNEQFF	TRBV11-2	TRBJ2-1
CASSLGPYGYTF	TRBV12-3/TRBV12-4	TRBJ1-2
CASSLELKGLPSGTDTQYF	TRBV5-1	TRBJ2-3
CASSLEAAGGRYF	TRBV7-2	TRBJ2-3
CASSQDRARVNEQFF	TRBV3-1	TRBJ2-1
CATTATRTETQYF	TRBV15	TRBJ2-5
CSAREVKSEKLFF	TRBV20-1	TRBJ1-4
CASSLTGAREKLFF	TRBV12-3/TRBV12-4	TRBJ1-4
CASRISRGDPGYTF	TRBV6-1	TRBJ1-2
CASSRTLGQQNTEAFF	TRBV5-1	TRBJ1-1
CSARTGSGRANEQYF	TRBV20-1	TRBJ2-7
CASSGGVQSSTDTQYF	TRBV7-2	TRBJ2-3
CASSIGGLEASWFF	TRBV5-1	TRBJ2-1
CASSPRVGGNEQFF	TRBV7-9	TRBJ2-1
CASSYSVNTQYF	TRBV6-2/TRBV6-3	TRBJ2-3
CASSESARSYEQYF	TRBV6-1	TRBJ2-7
CASSSLWGTKGSPLHF	TRBV6-1	TRBJ1-6
CASTRTSGYQETQYF	TRBV9	TRBJ2-5
CSAKLALRVDTQYF	TRBV20-1	TRBJ2-3
CASSYEVNTEAFF	TRBV6-5	TRBJ1-1
CATSRITTNEKLFF	TRBV7-9	TRBJ1-4
CASSYRGGSGAVPYNEQFF	TRBV27	TRBJ2-1
CSARDRIQYNEQFF	TRBV20-1	TRBJ2-1
CASSVQTAQETQYF	TRBV2	TRBJ2-5
CASSSHVLEQFF	TRBV12-3/TRBV12-4	TRBJ2-1
CASSLPTGGVLQYF	TRBV5-6	TRBJ2-3
CASSHLLAGEGNEQFF	TRBV4-3	TRBJ2-1
CASSPNRGLSTEAFF	TRBV12-3/TRBV12-4	TRBJ1-1
CASSYLAGGSYEQYF	TRBV4-3	TRBJ2-7
CAIRGTDYNEQFF	TRBV10-3	TRBJ2-1
CASSPWRGQPTSSYEQYF	TRBV11-2	TRBJ2-7